One and the same sample provided the 19 T cell receptor beta chains below, sequenced in a study of T cells in Graves' hyperthyroidism and ophthalmopathy. The investigators amplified TCR beta CDR3 regions from RNA transcripts. TCR CDR3 regions were first amplified by RT-PCR with HTBI primers. TCRdb reprocessed the multiplex PCR reads with MiXCR, giving one entry per CDR3 protein. The data contain 130,000 to 150,000 distinct CDR3 sequences, around 20% of them seen just once; the ten biggest clones take up about 70%. Sequenced input: blood. All receptors come from a woman between 50 and 59 years old with Graves' hyperthyroidism that later progressed to Graves' ophthalmopathy.

The genes are TRBV29-1 and TRBJ2-7, with 9 nucleotides matching TRBD1. The germline V gene encodes CDR1 SQVTM and CDR2 ANQGSEA. The J segment lost 0 bases and the V segment lost 8 bases, leaving 29 bases of the junction unmatched. There are 21 residues in the CDR3. CDR3 loop: CSSAEGGSLETGGRLSYEQYF. The CDR3 bases are TGCAGCTCAGCCGAAGGGGGGTCACTAGAGACAGGGGGTAGACTCTCCTACGAGCAGTACTTC.

This clonotype was seen repeatedly, ten times or more. The chain carries TRBV10-3 and TRBJ2-5, with TRBD2 identical over 14 bases. With V trimmed by 7 bases and J by 3 bases, 10 bases remained unmatched. Germline loops: CDR1 ENHRY, CDR2 SYGVKD. This CDR3 spans 17 amino acids. CDR3 in amino acids: CAIIPTGLAGGEETQYF. Here the CDR3 DNA reads TGTGCCATCATTCCAACCGGACTAGCGGGAGGAGAAGAGACCCAGTACTTC.

This clonotype appeared many times. CDR3 sequence reads: CASSLSGDSYNEQFF. The CDR3 region has the DNA TGTGCCAGCAGTTTATCGGGAGATTCCTACAATGAGCAGTTCTTC. This chain connects TRBV28 to TRBJ2-1; D may be TRBD2 (6 bases). CDR3 length: 15 residues. CDR1 and CDR2 (germline): MDHEN, SYDVKM. The ends were cut back, 1 base at V and 1 base at J, with 8 bases in the middle.

This clonotype was recorded at least ten times. This chain connects TRBV2 to TRBJ1-5, with D perhaps TRBD1 (5 bases). CDR1 and CDR2 (germline): SNHLY, FYNNEI. V was clipped by 4 bases and J by 1 base, with 5 bases between them. CDR3 length: 13 residues. DNA for the CDR3: TGTGCCAGCAGTGGGGACAGCAATCAGCCCCAGCATTTT. Protein sequence: CASSGDSNQPQHF.

The sample holds many counts of this clonotype. The rearrangement joins TRBV20-1 to TRBJ1-1; possibly TRBD1 for D (6 bases). The V end lost 2 bases, the J end lost 6 bases, and 13 bases lay between the germline ends. The CDR3 is 13 amino acids. Germline V gene data show CDR1 as DFQATT and CDR2 as SNEGSKA (reference sequence). The CDR3 DNA is TGCAGTGCTAGAACCAGGGGACGGGCTGAAGCTTTCTTT. It translates to CSARTRGRAEAFF.

This clonotype was detected many times. The gene calls are TRBV20-1 and TRBJ2-7; D may be TRBD1 (6 bases). Germline loops: CDR1 DFQATT, CDR2 SNEGSKA (reference sequence). Trimming removed 6 bases from V and 2 bases from J, with 17 bases in between. This CDR3 region has 14 residues. CDR3 sequence: CSALPTGQTYEQYF. Here the CDR3 DNA reads TGCAGTGCCCTCCCGACAGGTCAAACCTACGAGCAGTACTTC.

This clonotype was detected ten times or more. This chain connects TRBV28 to TRBJ1-2, with no clear D. The CDR3 runs to 14 residues. Deletions cut 4 bases from V and 4 bases from J, with 13 bases between. The germline V gene encodes CDR1 MDHEN and CDR2 SYDVKM. In DNA, the CDR3 is TGTGCCAGCAGTTCTCCCGCGGCGGGCTATGGCTACACCTTC. This codes for CASSSPAAGYGYTF.

This clonotype was found many times. The chain uses TRBV7-2 and TRBJ2-3, with D tentatively TRBD1 (5 bases). Trimming stripped 5 bases from V and 1 base from J, with 13 bases between. Germline V gene lookup returns CDR1 SGHTA and CDR2 FQGNSA. CDR3 length: 15 residues. CDR3 protein: CASSPSLGGTDTQYF. Here the CDR3 DNA reads TGTGCCAGCAGCCCCTCCCTAGGGGGCACAGATACGCAGTATTTT.

This clonotype was counted a few times. The chain has TRBV18 and TRBJ2-1; TRBD1 might be the D (5 bases). Germline-derived CDR1 and CDR2 are KGHSH and LQKENI. The CDR3 extends over 17 amino acids. Trimming cost V 2 bases and J 2 bases, with 16 bases left between them. The CDR3: CASSPGSWIGAYNEQFF. The CDR3 DNA reads TGTGCCAGCTCACCAGGTTCTTGGATAGGGGCCTACAATGAGCAGTTCTTC.

The chain couples TRBV4-1 to TRBJ2-5, with unresolved D. Germline CDR1 reads MGHRA; CDR2 reads YSYEKL. The CDR3 consists of 15 residues. Trimming cost V 0 bases and J 1 base, with 9 bases left between them. CDR3 residues: CASSQDSPVQETQYF. In DNA form, the CDR3 reads TGCGCCAGCAGCCAAGATTCCCCAGTCCAAGAGACCCAGTACTTC.

On this clonotype: One base away lies a much larger clone, so this may be a sequencing read error. The genes are TRBV6-1 and TRBJ2-7, with D hard to call. The end of the DNA fits TRBJ2-1 better, so the J call may be wrong. The CDR3 sequence is 12 residues long. Germline CDR1 and CDR2: MNHNS and SASEGT. DNA for the CDR3: TGTGCCAGCCGCGGAGTTACATACGAGCAGTTCTTC. Translating it yields CASRGVTYEQFF.

This clonotype was seen only a few times. The rearrangement links TRBV11-2 to TRBJ1-1; D is ambiguous. Trimming took off 7 bases at V and 4 bases at J, with 7 bases between the two ends. CDR1 SGHAT and CDR2 FQNNGV come from the germline V gene. This CDR3 is 11 amino acids long. The CDR3 coding sequence is TGTGCCAGCACCCAAGGCACTGAAGCTTTCTTT. Translation: CASTQGTEAFF.

The sample holds many counts of this clonotype. This chain links TRBV20-1 with TRBJ1-6; D might be TRBD1 (6 bases). With 0 bases removed from V and 10 bases from J, the gap between germline ends came to 16 bases. Germline V lookup: CDR1 DFQATT, CDR2 SNEGSKA (reference sequence). This CDR3 spans 15 amino acids. CDR3 nucleotides: TGCAGTGCTAGAGATCTAAGGGGGGTTAGATCACCCCTCCACTTT. Translating it yields CSARDLRGVRSPLHF.

Ten or more counts support this clonotype. This chain links TRBV11-2 with TRBJ1-3; no clear D. Germline V gene data show CDR1 as SGHAT and CDR2 as FQNNGV. With 3 bases removed from V and 0 bases from J, the gap between germline ends came to 6 bases. This CDR3 has 14 amino acids. The CDR3: CASSFVVSGNTIYF. CDR3 in DNA: TGTGCCAGCAGCTTCGTGGTCTCTGGAAACACCATATATTTT.

In its sample, this clonotype was seen many times. J is TRBJ2-7 and V is TRBV30; D is perhaps TRBD1 (6 bases). CDR1 is GTSNPN, CDR2 SVGIG, per germline (reference sequence). CDR3 length: 13 residues. The ends were cut back, 2 bases at V and 3 bases at J, with 11 bases in the middle. Here the CDR3 reads CAWSRTAYYEQYF. The CDR3 DNA reads TGTGCCTGGAGTCGGACAGCCTACTACGAGCAGTACTTC.

V is TRBV29-1 and J is TRBJ1-1, with 8 bases lining up with TRBD1. CDR1 and CDR2 (germline): SQVTM, ANQGSEA. CDR3 size: 12 residues. After removal of 7 bases from V and 5 bases from J, the junction contained 6 bases not matched to a gene. CDR3 in amino acids: CSGVTGGTEAFF. The CDR3 coding sequence is TGCAGCGGCGTAACAGGGGGGACTGAAGCTTTCTTT.

The sample holds many counts of this clonotype. This chain joins TRBV3-1 and TRBJ2-5, with D possibly matching TRBD2 (6 bases). V was pared by 3 bases and J by 0 bases, with 17 bases between. Germline CDR1 LGHDT, CDR2 YNNKEL (reference sequence). The CDR3 covers 17 residues. CDR3 sequence: CASSQRDWRSNQETQYF. The CDR3 nucleotides read TGTGCCAGCAGCCAGAGGGACTGGAGGTCGAACCAAGAGACCCAGTACTTC.

This clonotype was recorded only once. The chain uses TRBV7-2 and TRBJ2-3; 12 nucleotides agree with TRBD2. Unmatched junction bases numbered 4, after V lost 7 bases and J lost 2 bases. Per germline, CDR1 SGHTA and CDR2 FQGNSA. The CDR3 extends over 15 amino acids. The CDR3 protein is CASTPSGRVTDTQYF. The CDR3, as DNA: TGTGCCAGCACCCCTAGCGGGAGGGTCACAGATACGCAGTATTTT.

This clonotype was observed many times. The V call is TRBV4-1, the J call TRBJ2-7, with D perhaps TRBD1 (5 bases). Looked up from germline, CDR1 is MGHRA and CDR2 is YSYEKL. Trimming took 2 bases from V and 6 from J, leaving 14 bases between them. The CDR3 has 14 amino acids. CDR3 DNA: TGCGCCAGCAGCCAACCCCTGGGGCACGGCGAGCAGTACTTC. Its translation is CASSQPLGHGEQYF.